These 5 T cell receptor beta chains were sequenced from one sample in a study of Ad26.COV2.S vaccination and SARS-CoV-2 variants. The protocol was immunoSEQ multiplex PCR, while the TCRdb copy is restricted to in-frame clones and leaves out a portion. The sample lists about 320,000 clones, around four fifths seen once, with 2% to 2.5% in the top ten. Treatment meaning: roughly 18 received Ad26.COV2.S at low or high dose, single or two shots; several received placebo; per-sample allocation not given. Each sample was drawn 63 days after the first injection (of vaccine or placebo). The sequencing used peripheral blood, collected in a trial of Ad26.COV2.S vaccine versus placebo. These receptors all stem from a person aged 18-65 years who received the Ad26.COV2.S COVID-19 vaccine or a placebo.

This chain connects TRBV3-1 (or the pseudogene TRBV3-2) to TRBJ2-3; 11 bases map to TRBD2. CDR3 size: 17 residues. Germline CDR1 reads LGHDT; CDR2 reads YNNKEL (reference sequence). V shed 1 base and J 8 bases; nucleotides not matched to a gene: 11. CDR3 bases: TGTGCCAGCAGCCAAGTGCTAGCGGGGGGCCCCCAGGGTACGCAGTATTTT. Protein product: CASSQVLAGGPQGTQYF.

The V and J genes are TRBV10-1 and TRBJ2-2; 9 nucleotides agree with TRBD1. The CDR3 runs 16 residues. V shed 6 bases, J shed 3 bases, and the junction held 8 bases outside the gene matches. Germline values: CDR1 WNHNN, CDR2 SYGVQD (reference sequence). The CDR3 DNA reads as TGCGCCAGCAGCCCCCAGAGGACAGGGGACACCGGGGAGCTGTTTTTT. Its translation: CASSPQRTGDTGELFF.

The chain has TRBV5-1 and TRBJ2-5; 7 nucleotides match TRBD1. Trimming at V came to 4 bases and at J to 3 bases, leaving 9 bases not matched to a gene. From germline, CDR1 is SGHRS and CDR2 YFSETQ. CDR3 length: 15 amino acids. The CDR3 nucleotides read TGCGCCAGCAGCGCTACAGGGGCGACAGAAGAGACCCAGTACTTC. It yields the protein CASSATGATEETQYF.

This chain uses TRBV28 with TRBJ2-2, with a tentative D call TRBD2 (6 bases). The ends were cut back, 6 bases at V and 1 base at J, with 12 bases in the middle. Germline loops: CDR1 MDHEN, CDR2 SYDVKM. This CDR3 is 15 amino acids long. This CDR3 is CASRASRGNTGELFF. The CDR3 DNA is TGTGCCAGCAGGGCCTCGCGGGGGAACACCGGGGAGCTGTTTTTT.

The V gene is TRBV7-6, the J gene TRBJ2-5; possibly TRBD1 for D (5 bases). The CDR3 contains 14 residues. V was shortened by 2 bases and J by 2 bases, with 9 bases between the two germline ends. Germline CDR1 reads SGHVS; CDR2 reads FNYEAQ. Here the CDR3 reads CASSLLGVQETQYF. The CDR3 nucleotides are TGTGCCAGCAGCTTACTAGGGGTTCAAGAGACCCAGTACTTC.